These 25 T cell receptor beta chains originate from one sample sequenced in a study of beta chain features in type 1 diabetes. The study's findings and limits: Type 1 diabetes patients showed a moderate but significant shortening of TCRB CDR3s in all four CD4+ subsets.

No cognate antigen is known for these TCRs. Reverse transcribing all isolated RNA meant expressed TCRB transcripts were sequenced. The method was immunoSEQ multiplex PCR; TCRdb's version includes in-frame clones alone and lacks a portion of them. The sample shows about 710,000 clones, roughly an eighth of them seen only once. Sequenced: naive CD4+ T cells from blood. These receptors were taken from a man aged 18 to 30 with type 1 diabetes.

This clone has a handful of counts. V and J are TRBV7-2 and TRBJ2-7, with 7 bases fitting TRBD1. The CDR3 is 14 amino acids. Germline V gene lookup returns CDR1 SGHTA and CDR2 FQGNSA. Trimming took 3 bases from V and 4 from J; bases not matched to a gene: 6. The CDR3 nucleotides are TGTGCCAGCAGCTTTGGACAGGCCGAGTACGAGCAGTACTTC. This translates into CASSFGQAEYEQYF.

This chain connects TRBV25-1 to TRBJ2-7, with D unclear. The ends were cut back, 1 base at V and 4 bases at J, with 11 bases in the middle. This CDR3 is 14 amino acids long. Per germline, CDR1 MGHDK and CDR2 SYGVNS. The CDR3 here is CASSEFSVLYEQYF. DNA for the CDR3: TGTGCCAGCAGTGAATTCTCGGTCCTATACGAGCAGTACTTC.

The chain carries TRBV9 and TRBJ2-3; 8 bases line up with TRBD1. The CDR3 extends over 14 amino acids. V dropped 3 bases and J dropped 3; count of bases not matched to a gene: 3. CDR1 is SGDLS and CDR2 is YYNGEE in the germline V gene. CDR3 region: CASSAGQGTDTQYF. The DNA of the CDR3 is TGTGCCAGCAGCGCCGGACAGGGTACAGATACGCAGTATTTT.

V is TRBV7-9 and J is TRBJ2-1; TRBD2 matches 7 bases. Germline values: CDR1 SEHNR, CDR2 FQNEAQ (reference sequence). The CDR3 consists of 16 residues. After removal of 2 bases from V and 4 bases from J, the junction contained 8 bases not matched to a gene. The chain's CDR3 is CASSLPPWRGYNEQFF. CDR3 in DNA: TGTGCCAGCAGCTTACCCCCCTGGCGGGGGTACAATGAGCAGTTCTTC.

For the CDR3, the DNA is TGTGCCAGTCTCCACGGTCTCAGGCCCTACGAGCAGTACTTC. Its protein product is CASLHGLRPYEQYF. This chain links TRBV28 with TRBJ2-7; no reliable D call. The CDR3 extends over 14 amino acids. V was pared by 9 bases and J by 2 bases, with 17 bases between. Germline CDR1 is MDHEN and CDR2 is SYDVKM.

The V call is TRBV5-6, the J call TRBJ1-1, with 8 bases lining up with TRBD1. This CDR3 contains 14 residues. Losses at the gene ends were 3 bases for V and 8 bases for J; bases not matched to a gene: 9. Germline V lookup: CDR1 SGHDT, CDR2 YYEEEE. CDR3 DNA sequence: TGTGCCAGCAGCTCTGACAGGGGTAGTAGGGAAGCTTTCTTT. It specifies CASSSDRGSREAFF.

The chain joins TRBV9 to TRBJ1-1, with D tentatively TRBD1 (6 bases). The CDR3 is made up of 14 amino acids. Germline lookup yields CDR1 SGDLS and CDR2 YYNGEE. With 3 bases removed from V and 1 base from J, the gap between germline ends came to 10 bases. The CDR3 nucleotides are TGTGCCAGCAGCGGACAACAGGGGAACACTGAAGCTTTCTTT. Its translation: CASSGQQGNTEAFF.

This sequence joins TRBV9 and TRBJ2-1; 11 bases map to TRBD2. Trimming removed 4 bases from V and 1 base from J; junction bases left unmatched: 1. The CDR3 has 15 residues. Germline CDR1 SGDLS, CDR2 YYNGEE. The CDR3 protein is CASSRTSGSYNEQFF. The CDR3 nucleotides are TGTGCCAGCAGCAGGACTAGCGGGTCCTACAATGAGCAGTTCTTC.

This clone was counted a few times. A much more abundant neighbour one base away suggests this may be a read error. The genes are TRBV10-3 and TRBJ2-5, with D hard to call. V was shortened by 3 bases and J by 4 bases, with 0 bases between the two germline ends. Germline V CDR1 and CDR2: ENHRY, SYGVKD. This CDR3 contains 10 residues. CDR3 DNA: TGTGCCATCAGTGAAGAGACCCAGTACTTC. The encoded protein is CAISEETQYF.

This clone showed up just a few times. This sequence joins TRBV28 and TRBJ1-2; D unresolved. The CDR3 sequence is 13 residues long. V was pared by 5 bases and J by 5 bases, with 12 bases between. Per the germline V gene, CDR1 is MDHEN and CDR2 is SYDVKM. The CDR3 loop is CASSISVLYGYTF. The DNA for the CDR3 is TGTGCCAGCAGTATTAGCGTTCTATATGGCTACACCTTC.

This clone appeared a few times. This rearrangement joins TRBV30 to TRBJ1-5; 7 nucleotides agree with TRBD1. J was trimmed by 6 bases and V by 3 bases; bases with no gene match: 14. The CDR3 is 16 amino acids. Per the germline V gene, CDR1 is GTSNPN and CDR2 is SVGIG (reference sequence). CDR3 DNA: TGTGCCTGGAGCCCCGGACAGGTCCTAAGGCGTCAGCCCCAGCATTTT. Translation: CAWSPGQVLRRQPQHF. Combining the CDR3 with reference TRBV30 and TRBJ1-5 gives the whole variable domain SQTIHQWPATLVQPVGSPLSLECTVEGTSNPNLYWYRQAAGRGLQLLFYSVGIGQISSEVPQNLSASRPQDRQFILSSKKLLLSDSGFYLCAWSPGQVLRRQPQHFGDGTRLSIL.

The chain links TRBV9 to TRBJ2-2; no firm D call. This CDR3 contains 14 residues. Trimming removed 2 bases at V and 6 bases at J, with 11 bases between. CDR1 and CDR2 (germline): SGDLS, YYNGEE. The CDR3 DNA is TGTGCCAGCAGCGTGACTCGACTCTCCGGGGAGCTGTTTTTT. This encodes CASSVTRLSGELFF. The whole variable domain, remainder taken from reference TRBV9 and TRBJ2-2, is DSGVTQTPKHLITATGQRVTLRCSPRSGDLSVYWYQQSLDQGLQFLIQYYNGEERAKGNILERFSAQQFPDLHSELNLSSLELGDSALYFCASSVTRLSGELFFGEGSRLTVL.

CDR3 bases: TGTGCCTGGAGTGTGCGGCGTGGGGGGGAGCTGTTTTTT. Its translation: CAWSVRRGGELFF. The V gene is TRBV30, the J gene TRBJ2-2; unclear D gene. CDR1 is GTSNPN, CDR2 SVGIG, per germline (reference sequence). Trimming stripped 0 bases from V and 8 bases from J, with 10 bases between. The CDR3 runs 13 residues.

The chain carries TRBV7-2 and TRBJ1-2; TRBD1 matches at 8 bases. The CDR3 contains 14 residues. The ends lost 2 bases at V and 11 bases at J; junction bases unmatched: 10. From germline, CDR1 is SGHTA and CDR2 FQGNSA. The CDR3 reads CASSLFQGQGNYTF. The CDR3 DNA reads TGTGCCAGCAGCTTATTCCAAGGACAGGGTAATTACACCTTC.

This clone was detected a few times. This chain joins TRBV28 and TRBJ1-2; 7 bases align to TRBD1. CDR3 length: 16 residues. J was trimmed by 0 bases and V by 5 bases; bases with no gene match: 9. The V gene's germline CDR1 is MDHEN and CDR2 SYDVKM. The CDR3 sequence: CASSAASGTANYGYTF. The DNA for the CDR3 is TGTGCCAGCAGTGCTGCTTCCGGGACAGCTAACTATGGCTACACCTTC.

The V call is TRBV5-6, the J call TRBJ1-1; D ambiguous. The germline V gene encodes CDR1 SGHDT and CDR2 YYEEEE. V was clipped by 2 bases and J by 7 bases, with 6 bases between them. This CDR3 contains 11 residues. CDR3 loop: CASSFDREAFF. The DNA of the CDR3 is TGTGCCAGCAGCTTCGATCGTGAAGCTTTCTTT.

This clone was detected only a few times. V is TRBV6-6 and J is TRBJ1-1; no reliable D call. The germline V and J ends were trimmed by 4 bases and 11 bases, with 20 bases remaining between them. Germline lookup yields CDR1 MNHNY and CDR2 SVGAGI (reference sequence). The CDR3 runs 14 residues. The CDR3 loop reads CASSSPSQAPRAFF. CDR3 nucleotide sequence: TGTGCCAGCAGTTCCCCCTCTCAAGCTCCGAGGGCTTTCTTT.

There are a few counts of this clone. The V and J genes are TRBV7-2 and TRBJ2-1; 10 bases line up with TRBD2. The CDR3 loop spans 18 amino acids. Germline V gives CDR1 SGHTA, CDR2 FQGNSA. V trimming: 3 bases; J trimming: 0 bases; junction bases outside the gene matches: 8. The CDR3 here is CASSLKLAGTSSYNEQFF. The CDR3 DNA sequence: TGTGCCAGCAGCTTGAAACTAGCGGGAACGAGCTCCTACAATGAGCAGTTCTTC.

The chain joins TRBV2 to TRBJ1-5; TRBD1 matches 7 bases. CDR1 and CDR2 (germline): SNHLY, FYNNEI. The CDR3 spans 14 residues. J gave up 5 bases and V 8 bases, and 9 bases lay outside the gene matches. The CDR3 region has the DNA TGTGCCAGCCGACAACAGGGGACTGATCAGCCCCAGCATTTT. Protein sequence: CASRQQGTDQPQHF.

The rearrangement links TRBV29-1 to TRBJ1-1, with no clear D. The CDR3 consists of 10 residues. Germline CDR1 reads SQVTM; CDR2 reads ANQGSEA. V was cut by 3 bases and J by 6 bases, with 5 bases left in between. The CDR3 protein is CSVDGAEAFF. The CDR3 coding sequence is TGCAGCGTTGACGGGGCTGAAGCTTTCTTT.

This clone turned up a few times. The sample holds other DNA sequences that translate to the same CDR3. This chain joins TRBV7-2 and TRBJ1-1; D gene unclear. The CDR3 length is 14 residues. Trimming shortened V by 0 bases and J by 1 base, and 6 bases separated the two germline ends. CDR1 is SGHTA and CDR2 is FQGNSA in the germline V gene. CDR3 nucleotides: TGTGCCAGCAGCTTAGCGCTCGAGAACACTGAAGCTTTCTTT. Translated, it gives CASSLALENTEAFF.

This clone was seen more than once but under ten times. The rearrangement uses TRBV10-3 and TRBJ2-7; TRBD2 matches at 7 bases. Germline V gene lookup returns CDR1 ENHRY and CDR2 SYGVKD. Germline trimming cut 10 bases from V and 2 bases from J; bases unmatched to any gene: 8. The CDR3 is 13 residues long. CDR3 loop: CANSGGRTYEQYF. DNA for the CDR3: TGTGCCAATAGCGGCGGGAGAACCTACGAGCAGTACTTC.

The rearrangement joins TRBV6-1 to TRBJ2-5; D is ambiguous. The V end lost 6 bases, the J end lost 5 bases, and 13 bases lay between the germline ends. Germline V gene sequence: CDR1 MNHNS, CDR2 SASEGT. The CDR3 loop spans 13 amino acids. CDR3 sequence (DNA): TGTGCCAGCAGCAGAACGCTGCGTGAGACCCAGTACTTC. Amino acids: CASSRTLRETQYF.

CDR3 region: CASHSGLTGELFF. CDR3 DNA: TGTGCCAGCCACAGCGGGCTCACCGGGGAGCTGTTTTTT. The chain is built from TRBV28 and TRBJ2-2; weak D call: TRBD2 (6 bases). Trimming cost V 8 bases and J 4 bases, with 11 bases left between them. This CDR3 spans 13 amino acids. The germline CDR1 and CDR2 sequences are MDHEN and SYDVKM.

This clone occurred a few times. The chain joins TRBV9 to TRBJ2-5, with D possibly TRBD2 on 6 matching bases. Trimming left V 2 bases short and J 1 base short, with 12 bases between. Per the germline V gene, CDR1 is SGDLS and CDR2 is YYNGEE. The CDR3 extends over 15 amino acids. For the CDR3, the DNA is TGTGCCAGCAGCGTCTCCGGCGGGATCCAAGAGACCCAGTACTTC. Translation: CASSVSGGIQETQYF.